This T cell receptor beta chain was found in a study of blood T cell repertoires in COVID-19. The wider study: Donors in the United States, Italy and Spain gave samples during acute or convalescent COVID-19. PBMCs, B-cell-depleted T cells, or T cells provided the cDNA or gDNA that made up the material.

The trim removed 5 bases at V and 6 bases at J, leaving 8 bases unmatched. The CDR3 contains 14 residues. CDR1 LGHNA and CDR2 YNFKEQ come from the germline V gene. In the study's own analysis: The assay estimated nucleated cells by amplifying reference gene primers. Measured with immunoSEQ multiplex PCR; TCRdb has only the in-frame clones, and not every one. V, J and clone size are those of that table, while D and trimming were read from the DNA. The table shows under 250,000 clones, with about 83% occurring only once. This chain links TRBV4-2 with TRBJ2-3; TRBD2 aligns across 7 bases. The source material was peripheral blood. This sequence originates from a woman aged 50 to 60 with acute or convalescent COVID-19. In nucleotides, the CDR3 is TGTGCCAGCAGCGTGGGGGGGGGAGCGGATACGCAGTATTTT. As protein: CASSVGGGADTQYF.